The 25 T cell receptor beta chains in this list originate from one sample, sequenced in a study of cytomegalovirus exposure and HLA in healthy donors. It was with 60 Vbeta and 13 Jbeta primers that the PCR ran. Profiling relied on immunoSEQ multiplex PCR, and the TCRdb table lists in-frame clones only, not all of them. The table shows about 120,000 clones, with 65% to 85% occurring only once. The sample comprised PBMCs. Receptors originate from a woman aged 40 to 50 in good health and CMV-seropositive.

This rearrangement joins TRBV28 to TRBJ2-3; a weak D match, TRBD1 (5 bases). Germline CDR1 and CDR2: MDHEN and SYDVKM. V was pared by 7 bases and J by 2 bases, with 16 bases between. The CDR3 spans 15 residues. This CDR3 is CASKQVPYATDTQYF. In nucleotides, the CDR3 is TGTGCCAGCAAACAGGTCCCTTACGCCACAGATACGCAGTATTTT.

V is TRBV11-2 and J is TRBJ1-1; D is undetermined. Trimming removed 3 bases from V and 0 bases from J, with 8 bases in between. This CDR3 comprises 14 residues. The germline CDR1 and CDR2 sequences are SGHAT and FQNNGV. This chain's CDR3 is CASSFDSLNTEAFF. In DNA form, the CDR3 reads TGTGCCAGCAGCTTTGACTCATTGAACACTGAAGCTTTCTTT.

The chain combines TRBV4-2 with TRBJ2-3, with TRBD2 matching over 9 bases. The CDR3 sequence is 16 residues long. The V and J ends lost 4 bases and 5 bases, in that order; junction bases with no gene match: 10. Germline loops: CDR1 LGHNA, CDR2 YNFKEQ. CDR3 sequence reads: CASSPGTSPSGDTQYF. In nucleotides, the CDR3 is TGTGCCAGCAGCCCGGGGACTAGCCCTAGCGGAGATACGCAGTATTTT.

CDR3 in DNA: TGCGCCAGCAGCCAAGTGGCAGGGGATCAGCCCCAGCATTTT. It yields the protein CASSQVAGDQPQHF. This chain links TRBV4-3 with TRBJ1-5; possibly TRBD1 for D (6 bases). V shed 1 base and J shed 5 bases, with 9 bases lying between them. The CDR3 has 14 residues. Looked up from germline, CDR1 is LGHNA and CDR2 is YSLEER.

This chain joins TRBV4-1 and TRBJ2-5; the D gene is possibly TRBD2 (5 bases). The J call is uncertain, as TRBJ2-7 better fits the DNA end. CDR3 length equals 15 residues. CDR1 is MGHRA, CDR2 YSYEKL, per germline. The CDR3 loop reads CASSQGPGSTYEQYF. The CDR3, as DNA: TGCGCCAGCAGCCAAGGTCCGGGGAGTACCTACGAGCAGTACTTC.

The J gene is TRBJ1-2, the V gene TRBV14; TRBD1 matches at 8 bases. V trimming: 6 bases; J trimming: 6 bases; junction bases outside the gene matches: 6. This CDR3 is 13 amino acids long. Germline loops: CDR1 SGHDN, CDR2 FVKESK. CDR3 sequence reads: CASSPTGDHGYTF. CDR3 nucleotides: TGTGCCAGCAGTCCGACAGGGGATCATGGCTACACCTTC.

The rearrangement uses TRBV6-1 and TRBJ1-5, with D hard to call. The CDR3 has 13 residues. CDR1 and CDR2 (germline): MNHNS, SASEGT. Deletions cut 7 bases from V and 4 bases from J, with 11 bases between. The CDR3 DNA follows: TGTGCCAGCATTAACAACCGAAATCAGCCCCAGCATTTT. Its protein is CASINNRNQPQHF.

The chain employs TRBV5-1 and TRBJ2-5; 7 bases line up with TRBD1. Per germline, CDR1 SGHRS and CDR2 YFSETQ. V lost 4 bases and J lost 0; bases outside the gene matches: 9. CDR3 length: 16 residues. The DNA for the CDR3 is TGCGCCAGCAGCCCACCGGGGACAGCGTACCAAGAGACCCAGTACTTC. Protein sequence: CASSPPGTAYQETQYF.

J is TRBJ2-2 and V is TRBV9; a weak D match, TRBD1 (5 bases). The germline V and J ends were trimmed by 0 bases and 8 bases, with 14 bases remaining between them. The germline V gene has CDR1 SGDLS and CDR2 YYNGEE. CDR3 size: 15 residues. The CDR3 protein is CASSVGEQVPGELFF. CDR3 bases: TGTGCCAGCAGCGTAGGAGAACAGGTTCCTGGGGAGCTGTTTTTT.

A few counts support this clone. CDR3 sequence: CASSQGPGIANYGYTF. The CDR3 DNA reads TGTGCCAGCAGCCAAGGACCGGGGATAGCTAACTATGGCTACACCTTC. This chain joins TRBV7-2 and TRBJ1-2; D is undetermined. CDR1 and CDR2 (germline): SGHTA, FQGNSA. This CDR3 has 16 amino acids. Trimming removed 5 bases at V and 0 bases at J, with 16 bases between.

This clone was detected only once. This chain joins TRBV5-1 and TRBJ2-2, with 10 bases matching TRBD2. Germline values: CDR1 SGHRS, CDR2 YFSETQ. The CDR3 runs to 18 residues. J lost 8 bases, V lost 4 bases, and 17 bases had no gene match. CDR3 coding DNA: TGCGCCAGCAGCCTCTTTGGGGCTAGCGGGGGCCCGTATGGGGAGCTGTTTTTT. Translating gives CASSLFGASGGPYGELFF. Variable domain in full (rest from reference TRBV5-1 and TRBJ2-2): KAGVTQTPRYLIKTRGQQVTLSCSPISGHRSVSWYQQTPGQGLQFLFEYFSETQRNKGNFPGRFSGRQFSNSRSEMNVSTLELGDSALYLCASSLFGASGGPYGELFFGEGSRLTVL.

This chain connects TRBV5-5 to TRBJ1-3, with D perhaps TRBD1 (5 bases). In germline, CDR1 is SGHKS, CDR2 YYEKEE (reference sequence). The CDR3 is made up of 18 amino acids. V shed 0 bases and J shed 0 bases, with 16 bases lying between them. CDR3 residues: CASSLAAGPHRSGNTIYF. The CDR3, as DNA: TGTGCCAGCAGCTTGGCCGCGGGGCCCCACCGCTCTGGAAACACCATATATTTT.

V and J are TRBV27 and TRBJ1-2; a weak D match, TRBD1 (6 bases). This CDR3 contains 13 residues. Trimming removed 2 bases at V and 8 bases at J, with 12 bases between. Germline assignment: CDR1 MNHEY and CDR2 SMNVEV (reference sequence). The CDR3 is CASSLIGGDGYTF. Written as DNA, the CDR3 is TGTGCCAGCAGTTTAATTGGGGGCGACGGCTACACCTTC.

This chain links TRBV5-8 with TRBJ1-5; perhaps TRBD1 as D (5 bases). This CDR3 has 15 amino acids. Between the trimmed V and J ends, which lost 3 bases and 4 bases, there was a span of 14 bases. Germline V gene sequence: CDR1 SGHTS, CDR2 YDEGEE. CDR3 region: CASSSGPDWNQPQHF. The CDR3 nucleotides read TGTGCCAGCAGCTCAGGGCCGGATTGGAATCAGCCCCAGCATTTT.

This clone was recorded a few times. CDR3 residues: CASSQGAGYEQYF. The CDR3 DNA is TGCGCCAGCAGCCAAGGAGCGGGCTACGAGCAGTACTTC. V and J are TRBV4-1 and TRBJ2-7; D possibly corresponds to TRBD2 (6 bases). Germline CDR1 is MGHRA and CDR2 is YSYEKL. The CDR3 loop spans 13 amino acids. V was pared by 1 base and J by 3 bases, with 7 bases between.

The chain recombines TRBV5-6 with TRBJ2-1; D is undetermined. V was shortened by 0 bases and J by 9 bases, with 16 bases between the two germline ends. This CDR3 is built from 15 residues. The germline V gene encodes CDR1 SGHDT and CDR2 YYEEEE. Here the CDR3 reads CASSLAKSWSGEQFF. The CDR3 DNA is TGTGCCAGCAGCTTGGCAAAGTCTTGGTCCGGTGAGCAGTTCTTC.

The rearrangement joins TRBV7-9 to TRBJ2-3; D remains unclear. The CDR3 totals 15 residues. Germline V gene sequence: CDR1 SEHNR, CDR2 FQNEAQ (reference sequence). V was pared by 3 bases and J by 3 bases, with 13 bases between. The CDR3: CASSFPAHGTDTQYF. The CDR3 region has the DNA TGTGCCAGCAGCTTTCCGGCCCACGGGACAGATACGCAGTATTTT.

The table lists this clone with a few counts. The chain uses TRBV13 and TRBJ2-1, with D possibly being TRBD2 (6 bases). V lost 3 bases to trimming and J lost 9 bases, with 12 bases between them. The CDR3 is 13 amino acids. Germline V gene sequence: CDR1 PRHDT, CDR2 FYEKMQ (reference sequence). CDR3 region: CASSLTRLTEQFF. The CDR3 nucleotides read TGTGCCAGCAGCTTGACTAGGTTGACTGAGCAGTTCTTC.

The chain links TRBV7-9 to TRBJ1-1; tentatively, D is TRBD1 (6 bases). This CDR3 has 13 residues. The germline V and J ends were trimmed by 5 bases and 5 bases, with 12 bases remaining between them. Germline values: CDR1 SEHNR, CDR2 FQNEAQ (reference sequence). CDR3 DNA sequence: TGTGCCAGCAGCAAGGACAGTGGTACTGAAGCTTTCTTT. Translation: CASSKDSGTEAFF.

This chain links TRBV7-9 with TRBJ2-5, with D tentatively TRBD2 (7 bases). Germline V lookup: CDR1 SEHNR, CDR2 FQNEAQ (reference sequence). The CDR3 is made up of 16 amino acids. The V and J ends lost 5 bases and 5 bases respectively, with 21 bases between them. The CDR3 protein is CASSGGAGDNGETQYF. For the CDR3, the DNA is TGTGCCAGCAGCGGGGGGGCAGGGGATAATGGTGAGACCCAGTACTTC.

The chain has TRBV9 and TRBJ1-1; D not resolved. There are 16 residues in the CDR3. Germline loops: CDR1 SGDLS, CDR2 YYNGEE. Trimming left V 6 bases short and J 0 bases short, with 18 bases between. The CDR3 coding sequence is TGTGCCAGCACCGAAGAAGCATTTCCCGTGAACACTGAAGCTTTCTTT. The encoded protein is CASTEEAFPVNTEAFF.

This rearrangement joins TRBV27 to TRBJ2-7; 10 bases map to TRBD1. Trimming at V came to 3 bases and at J to 7 bases, leaving 6 bases not matched to a gene. CDR3 length equals 14 residues. The germline CDR1 and CDR2 sequences are MNHEY and SMNVEV (reference sequence). CDR3 coding DNA: TGTGCCAGCAGTTTGAAAGGGACAGGGGAAGAGCAGTACTTC. This translates into CASSLKGTGEEQYF.

The chain uses TRBV7-9 and TRBJ2-7; 9 nucleotides line up with TRBD2. Germline CDR1 reads SEHNR; CDR2 reads FQNEAQ (reference sequence). Trimming at V came to 4 bases and at J to 1 base, leaving 8 bases not matched to a gene. This CDR3 is built from 16 residues. The CDR3 region has the DNA TGTGCCAGCAGCTCGCAGGAGACTAGCGGATCCTACGAGCAGTACTTC. Translated, it gives CASSSQETSGSYEQYF.

The CDR3 loop is CASIPAEAARFQYF. The DNA for the CDR3 is TGTGCCAGCATCCCCGCGGAGGCGGCAAGGTTCCAGTACTTC. This sequence joins TRBV6-1 and TRBJ2-5, with D possibly being TRBD2 (5 bases). Trimming took 7 bases from V and 10 from J, leaving 22 bases between them. This CDR3 region has 14 residues. CDR1 is MNHNS and CDR2 is SASEGT in the germline V gene.

The chain combines TRBV2 with TRBJ1-6, with D possibly matching TRBD1 (5 bases). V was cut by 7 bases and J by 8 bases, with 12 bases left in between. Germline V CDR1 and CDR2: SNHLY, FYNNEI. This CDR3 contains 13 residues. Here the CDR3 reads CASNVGGDSPLHF. Here the CDR3 DNA reads TGTGCCAGCAACGTCGGGGGGGATTCACCCCTCCACTTT.